This T cell receptor beta chain was observed in a study of blood T cell repertoires in COVID-19. The CDR3 covers 15 residues. Germline CDR1 reads SGHTA; CDR2 reads FQGTGA. With 2 bases clipped from V and 4 bases from J, the junction kept 5 bases outside the gene matches. Assay used: immunoSEQ multiplex PCR; TCRdb lists only in-frame clones, some missing. The table shows approximately 160,000 clones, with approximately 81% occurring only once. This clone was found once. The TCR originated in a woman aged 45-59 years who had recovered from COVID-19. The chain has TRBV7-3 and TRBJ2-5, with 9 bases matching TRBD2. Material: PBMCs or T cells enriched from blood (not recorded which). For the CDR3, the DNA is TGTGCCAGCAGCTTAGCGGGAGGGCCGACAGAGACCCAGTACTTC. Translating it yields CASSLAGGPTETQYF.